This entry lists 29 T cell receptor beta chains sequenced from one sample in a study of T cells expressing NK-cell markers. TCRdb reprocessed the 5' RACE reads; each CDR3 protein has one entry and no DNA is given. The sample table includes 150,000 to 160,000 distinct CDR3 sequences. The specimen sequenced was blood T cells: a sorted CD56 or NKG2C T cell subset, CD4+ or CD8+ T cells, or bulk PBMC T cells (not recorded which). These receptors were collected from a woman between 50 and 59 years old in good health.

The gene calls are TRBV24-1 and TRBJ2-2; TCRdb designates TRBD2, a call that cannot be tested without DNA. CDR3 size: 16 residues. CDR1 KGHDR and CDR2 SFDVKD come from the germline V gene. CDR3 region: CATSDPGLDNTGELFF.

V and J are TRBV5-1 and TRBJ1-1; TCRdb reports TRBD1, a call that lacks DNA to check it against. Looked up from germline, CDR1 is SGHRS and CDR2 is YFSETQ. The CDR3 totals 14 residues. This chain's CDR3 is CASMPGQQNTEAFF. Using reference TRBV5-1 and TRBJ1-1 for the parts outside the CDR3, the full variable domain is KAGVTQTPRYLIKTRGQQVTLSCSPISGHRSVSWYQQTPGQGLQFLFEYFSETQRNKGNFPGRFSGRQFSNSRSEMNVSTLELGDSALYLCASMPGQQNTEAFFGQGTRLTVV.

The genes are TRBV7-9 and TRBJ2-5. CDR1 SEHNR and CDR2 FQNEAQ come from the germline V gene (reference sequence). CDR3 length equals 12 residues. CDR3 protein: CASSPQEETQYF.

The V call is TRBV20-1, the J call TRBJ2-7; TCRdb returns TRBD2, unconfirmable since there is no DNA. CDR3 length: 12 residues. Germline assignment: CDR1 DFQATT and CDR2 SNEGSKA (reference sequence). CDR3 sequence reads: CSAREREHEQYF.

The V and J genes are TRBV10-1 and TRBJ2-1; TCRdb lists TRBD1, though no DNA is available to test this call. The length of the CDR3 is 16 residues. In germline, CDR1 is WNHNN, CDR2 SYGVQD (reference sequence). This CDR3 reads CASSLAGTGINNEQFF.

The V gene is TRBV9, the J gene TRBJ1-2; TCRdb calls TRBD1, which cannot be checked without DNA. Germline V lookup: CDR1 SGDLS, CDR2 YYNGEE. CDR3 size: 16 residues. CDR3 loop: CASSVNSGTGFLGYTF.

The rearrangement uses TRBV7-3 and TRBJ2-1. The CDR3 covers 12 residues. CDR1 SGHTA and CDR2 FQGTGA come from the germline V gene. This CDR3 is CASSLTDREQFF.

This sequence joins TRBV12-3 or TRBV12-4 and TRBJ1-1; the TCRdb D gene call, TRBD1, has no DNA to confirm it. This CDR3 spans 17 amino acids. The CDR3 protein is CASSLLGTGGINTEAFF.

The chain recombines TRBV27 with TRBJ2-1; TCRdb calls TRBD2, which cannot be checked without DNA. The CDR3 is made up of 16 amino acids. Germline CDR1 is MNHEY and CDR2 is SMNVEV (reference sequence). This CDR3 reads CASRRASGSLYNEQFF.

The chain recombines TRBV14 with TRBJ2-7; with no DNA, the TCRdb D assignment of TRBD1 cannot be verified. The CDR3 contains 16 residues. Germline V gives CDR1 SGHDN, CDR2 FVKESK. The CDR3 sequence is CASSTFPLREIYEQYF.

The CDR3 reads CASSPWERYSDNEQFF. V is TRBV14 and J is TRBJ2-1. The CDR3 has 16 amino acids. CDR1 and CDR2 (germline): SGHDN, FVKESK. The full variable domain, in which reference TRBV14 and TRBJ2-1 provide the parts outside the CDR3, is EAGVTQFPSHSVIEKGQTVTLRCDPISGHDNLYWYRRVMGKEIKFLLHFVKESKQDESGMPNNRFLAERTGGTYSTLKVQPAELEDSGVYFCASSPWERYSDNEQFFGPGTRLTVL.

The gene calls are TRBV20-1 and TRBJ2-1; TCRdb proposes TRBD2, but this gene call is untestable without DNA. The germline gives CDR1 DFQATT, CDR2 SNEGSKA (reference sequence). This CDR3 contains 19 residues. CDR3 sequence reads: CSARDAPLSGRAGYNEQFF.

The chain combines TRBV7-9 with TRBJ2-7; TCRdb gives TRBD2 as the D gene, but with no DNA this cannot be confirmed. The CDR3 covers 14 residues. CDR1 SEHNR and CDR2 FQNEAQ come from the germline V gene (reference sequence). The CDR3 region is CASSPKMRVDEQYF.

This CDR3 is CASSVSGLETQYF. This chain joins TRBV11-2 and TRBJ2-5. The CDR3 totals 13 residues. From germline, CDR1 is SGHAT and CDR2 FQNNGV.

The rearrangement joins TRBV5-1 to TRBJ1-1. In germline, CDR1 is SGHRS, CDR2 YFSETQ. This CDR3 spans 13 amino acids. The CDR3 is CASSHPTDPEAFF.

The chain couples TRBV2 to TRBJ2-7; TCRdb's D call of TRBD2 is untestable without DNA. CDR3 length equals 15 residues. Germline-derived CDR1 and CDR2 are SNHLY and FYNNEI. The CDR3 sequence is CASRELAGGVGEQYF.

The chain joins TRBV7-6 to TRBJ2-2; TCRdb's D call, TRBD1, is unchecked because there is no DNA. CDR3 size: 15 residues. Germline V gene lookup returns CDR1 SGHVS and CDR2 FNYEAQ. CDR3 loop: CASSQDRGRGGELFF.

The genes are TRBV4-1 and TRBJ1-1; TCRdb's D call of TRBD1 is untestable without DNA. From germline, CDR1 is MGHRA and CDR2 YSYEKL. This CDR3 region has 15 residues. The CDR3 loop is CASSHDRGMNTEAFF.

The rearrangement uses TRBV20-1 and TRBJ2-5; with no DNA, the TCRdb D assignment of TRBD2 cannot be verified. This CDR3 is built from 17 residues. CDR1 and CDR2 from the germline V gene are DFQATT and SNEGSKA (reference sequence). This CDR3 is CSARDLTAREVQETQYF.

The chain carries TRBV25-1 and TRBJ1-2; there is no DNA to check the TCRdb D call of TRBD1. The CDR3 extends over 14 amino acids. The germline V gene encodes CDR1 MGHDK and CDR2 SYGVNS. The CDR3 sequence: CASSDLGRGFGYTF.

V and J are TRBV5-1 and TRBJ2-1. The CDR3 sequence is 14 residues long. Per the germline V gene, CDR1 is SGHRS and CDR2 is YFSETQ. The chain's CDR3 is CASSLVGNHNEQFF.

The chain joins TRBV5-6 to TRBJ1-2; TCRdb gives TRBD1 as the D gene, but with no DNA this cannot be confirmed. The CDR3 sequence is 13 residues long. From germline, CDR1 is SGHDT and CDR2 YYEEEE. The CDR3 sequence: CASSTGTGGGYTF.

CDR3 protein: CASSYTVGTDTQYF. J is TRBJ2-3 and V is TRBV6-5. The length of the CDR3 is 14 residues. Per the germline V gene, CDR1 is MNHEY and CDR2 is SVGAGI.

The V gene is TRBV20-1, the J gene TRBJ1-2; the D gene TCRdb calls, TRBD1, cannot be checked with no DNA. The germline CDR1 and CDR2 sequences are DFQATT and SNEGSKA (reference sequence). This CDR3 has 13 amino acids. The CDR3 reads CSASRQGGDGYTF.

The chain joins TRBV7-9 to TRBJ1-1; TCRdb lists TRBD1, though no DNA is available to test this call. Germline-derived CDR1 and CDR2 are SEHNR and FQNEAQ (reference sequence). This CDR3 contains 11 residues. The CDR3 sequence is CAGGMNTEAFF.

This chain uses TRBV6-6 with TRBJ1-1. CDR1 is MNHNY, CDR2 SVGAGI, per germline (reference sequence). The CDR3 contains 15 residues. The CDR3 loop is CASSSSNWLDTEAFF.

The J gene is TRBJ2-1, the V gene TRBV7-9; TCRdb gives TRBD2 as the D gene, but with no DNA this cannot be confirmed. The CDR3 runs to 14 residues. Germline V gene lookup returns CDR1 SEHNR and CDR2 FQNEAQ (reference sequence). This CDR3 reads CASSSERESNEQFF.

This chain uses TRBV12-3 or TRBV12-4 with TRBJ2-1; TCRdb's D call of TRBD1 is untestable without DNA. There are 13 residues in the CDR3. CDR3 residues: CATDRGPYNEQFF.

The chain employs TRBV5-1 and TRBJ1-1; the D call from TCRdb, TRBD1, cannot be confirmed without DNA. The CDR3 runs 17 residues. Per germline, CDR1 SGHRS and CDR2 YFSETQ. The CDR3: CASSLLGQGAVNTEAFF.